The present T cell receptor beta chain was sequenced within a study of blood T cells in healthy people across ages. In the case of this clonotype: Given a much more abundant clone one base away, this may be a read error.

Next came a second PCR, run for about 7 to 11 cycles, which used a sample-barcoded 5' primer along with a J-beta primer mix. MiXCR was run by TCRdb on the 5' RACE reads, yielding one entry per CDR3 protein. Here the sample spans 1.5 million to 2 million distinct CDR3 sequences, roughly 32% being singletons. This CDR3 contains 14 residues. V was trimmed by 4 bases and J by 5 bases, leaving 15 bases between them. In germline, CDR1 is DFQATT, CDR2 SNEGSKA (reference sequence). Approximately 9.7 milliliters was the volume of peripheral blood drawn from each donor. Total RNA, at least 5 micrograms per sample, was extracted from PBMCs.

The TCR comes from a woman in her thirties in good health. The chain uses TRBV20-1 and TRBJ1-5, with TRBD1 as a possible D gene (5 bases). The sample comprised blood. The DNA of the CDR3 is TGCAGTGCTATTGCGGACAAGGAATATCAGCCCCAGCATTTT. Amino acid sequence: CSAIADKEYQPQHF.